This TCR beta chain stems from a study of blood T cell repertoires in COVID-19. Study information: The United States, Italy and Spain were the sources of the acute and convalescent COVID-19 samples. Sample material is recorded as cDNA or gDNA derived from T cells, B-cell-depleted T cells, or PBMCs.

Authors' methods: Scientists estimated how many nucleated cells there were by amplifying reference gene primers. Some clones are missing from TCRdb's copy, which holds only in-frame ones; the method was immunoSEQ multiplex PCR. The V and J calls and the clone size are those of that table, but D and trimming were determined from the DNA. The table has about 200,000 clones, 70% to 85% seen once. The germline V gene encodes CDR1 MNHEY and CDR2 SVGEGT. J was trimmed by 11 bases and V by 2 bases; bases with no gene match: 17. CDR3 size: 16 residues. The chain combines TRBV6-2 or TRBV6-3 with TRBJ1-1, with TRBD1 matching 7 bases. Sequencing was done on a sample of peripheral blood. This clonotype was obtained from a man between 45 and 60 years old who had recovered from COVID-19. Written as DNA, the CDR3 is TGTGCCAGCAGTTACCCATCAACAGGGGAAGGGCTTTCGGCTTTCTTT. This gives the protein CASSYPSTGEGLSAFF.